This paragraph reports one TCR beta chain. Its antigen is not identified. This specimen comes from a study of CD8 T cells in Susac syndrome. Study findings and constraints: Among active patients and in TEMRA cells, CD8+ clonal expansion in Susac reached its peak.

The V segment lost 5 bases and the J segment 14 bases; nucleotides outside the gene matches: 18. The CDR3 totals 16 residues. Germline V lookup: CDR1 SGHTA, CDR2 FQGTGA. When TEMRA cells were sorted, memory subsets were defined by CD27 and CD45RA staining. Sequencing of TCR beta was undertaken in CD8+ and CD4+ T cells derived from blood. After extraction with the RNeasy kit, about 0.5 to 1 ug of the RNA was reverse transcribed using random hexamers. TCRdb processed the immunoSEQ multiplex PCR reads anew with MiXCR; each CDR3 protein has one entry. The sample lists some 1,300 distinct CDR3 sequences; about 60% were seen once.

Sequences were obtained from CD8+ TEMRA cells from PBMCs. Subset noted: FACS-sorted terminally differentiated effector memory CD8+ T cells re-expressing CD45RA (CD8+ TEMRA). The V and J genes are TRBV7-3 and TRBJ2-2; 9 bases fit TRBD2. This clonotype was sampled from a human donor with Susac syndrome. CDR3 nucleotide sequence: TGTGCCAGCAGCAGACTAGCGGCGACGAACACCGGGTATCTGTTTTTT. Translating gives CASSRLAATNTGYLFF.